Listed below are T cell receptor beta chains from one sample, sequenced in a study of T cell responses to AZD1222 COVID-19 vaccine. Data came from immunoSEQ multiplex PCR; TCRdb stores just in-frame clones and leaves some out. The table includes approximately 130,000 clones, approximately 90% detected once. The sequenced sample was peripheral blood, obtained on day 0 of AZD1222 vaccination. These receptors all come from an adult in good health. Each CDR3 is given with its conserved first and last residue. A D gene is named only where the DNA matches it firmly. Only part of the rows carry a size: once, few, many, or a class if the clone is expanded.

cdr3_nt cdr3_aa v_call d_call clone_size j_call
TGTGCCACCAGTGACTCGACTAGCGGGAAAGGCAATGAGCAGTTCTTC CATSDSTSGKGNEQFF TRBV24-1 TRBD2 NA TRBJ2-1
TGTGCCAGCAGCGAGAGGGGGGCAGAGACCCAGTACTTC CASSERGAETQYF TRBV9 NA NA TRBJ2-5
TGTGCCAGCAGTTTAATCCAGGGCACCTATAGCAATCAGCCCCAGCATTTT CASSLIQGTYSNQPQHF TRBV28 NA NA TRBJ1-5
TGTGCCTGGAGTGTATCTTCTCAGCCCCAGCATTTT CAWSVSSQPQHF TRBV30 NA NA TRBJ1-5
TGCGCCAGCAGCGAACAGGGGGCGGAAGGTGAAAAACTGTTTTTT CASSEQGAEGEKLFF TRBV5-1 TRBD1 once TRBJ1-4
TGTGCCAGCAGCTTGGTTGGAGTATCTGGAAACACCATATATTTT CASSLVGVSGNTIYF TRBV5-4 NA NA TRBJ1-3
TGTGCCAGCAGCTTCGTGGTTGCGGGGGGGGAGGGTACGCAGTATTTT CASSFVVAGGEGTQYF TRBV28 TRBD2 NA TRBJ2-3
TGTGCCAGCAGCTTGGGGGCAGACCCAAACGAGCAGTACTTC CASSLGADPNEQYF TRBV5-6 NA NA TRBJ2-7
TGTGCCAGTAGTATTGGGGGACAGATGAACACTGAAGCTTTCTTT CASSIGGQMNTEAFF TRBV19 TRBD1 NA TRBJ1-1
TGTGCCAGCTCACCATACCGGATAGCGGGAGGGCCTGTCCGAGAGACCCAGTACTTC CASSPYRIAGGPVRETQYF TRBV18 TRBD2 NA TRBJ2-5
TGTGCCACCAGCAGAGCGTTTACAGGGAGTGAGCAGTTCTTC CATSRAFTGSEQFF TRBV15 NA NA TRBJ2-1
TGCGCCAGCAGCTTGGGGACAGGGGGCTCTCTGAGCTCTGGAAACACCATATATTTT CASSLGTGGSLSSGNTIYF TRBV5-1 TRBD1 NA TRBJ1-3
TGCGCCAGCAGCCAAGCGTGGGGCTCTGAAGCTTTCTTT CASSQAWGSEAFF TRBV4-3 NA NA TRBJ1-1
TGTGCCAGTAGTATTGCAGGGGTCGGGGACGAAGCTTTCTTT CASSIAGVGDEAFF TRBV19 NA NA TRBJ1-1
TGTGCCAGTAAGACTACCTCCTGGGTCTTC CASKTTSWVF TRBV19 NA NA TRBJ2-7
TGTGCCAGCAGCAAGTTTGGGGGTACCGGGGAGCTGTTTTTT CASSKFGGTGELFF TRBV7-2 NA NA TRBJ2-2
TGTGCCAGCAGCCCCAGGGGAAACACTGAAGCTTTCTTT CASSPRGNTEAFF TRBV28 NA NA TRBJ1-1